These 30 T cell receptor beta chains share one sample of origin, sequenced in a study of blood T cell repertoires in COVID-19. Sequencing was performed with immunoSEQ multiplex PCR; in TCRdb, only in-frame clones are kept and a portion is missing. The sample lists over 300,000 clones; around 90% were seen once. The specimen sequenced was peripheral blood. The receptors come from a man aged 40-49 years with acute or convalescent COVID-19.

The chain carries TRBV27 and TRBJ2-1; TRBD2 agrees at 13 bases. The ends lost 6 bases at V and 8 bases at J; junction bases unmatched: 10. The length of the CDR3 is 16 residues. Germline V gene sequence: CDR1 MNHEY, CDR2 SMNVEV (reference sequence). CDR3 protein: CASSSPRTSGSYEQFF. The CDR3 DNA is TGTGCCAGCAGCTCACCCCGGACTAGCGGGAGTTATGAGCAGTTCTTC.

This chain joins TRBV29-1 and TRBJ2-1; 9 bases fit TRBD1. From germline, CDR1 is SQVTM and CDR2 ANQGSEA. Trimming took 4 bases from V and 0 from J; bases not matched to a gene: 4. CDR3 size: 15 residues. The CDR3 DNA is TGCAGCGTTGGGACAGGGGAGAGCTCCTACAATGAGCAGTTCTTC. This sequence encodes CSVGTGESSYNEQFF.

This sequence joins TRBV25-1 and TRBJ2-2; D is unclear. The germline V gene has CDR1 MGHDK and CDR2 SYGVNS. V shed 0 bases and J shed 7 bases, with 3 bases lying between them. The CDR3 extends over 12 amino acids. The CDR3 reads CASSEYVGELFF. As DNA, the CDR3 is TGTGCCAGCAGTGAATACGTCGGGGAGCTGTTTTTT. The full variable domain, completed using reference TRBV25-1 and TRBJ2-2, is EADIYQTPRYLVIGTGKKITLECSQTMGHDKMYWYQQDPGMELHLIHYSYGVNSTEKGDLSSESTVSRIRTEHFPLTLESARPSHTSQYLCASSEYVGELFFGEGSRLTVL.

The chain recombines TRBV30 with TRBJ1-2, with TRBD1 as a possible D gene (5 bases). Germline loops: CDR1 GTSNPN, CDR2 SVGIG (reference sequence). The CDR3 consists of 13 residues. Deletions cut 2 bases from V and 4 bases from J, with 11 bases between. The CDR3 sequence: CAWSSGTLYGYTF. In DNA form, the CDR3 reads TGTGCCTGGAGTTCAGGGACTCTCTATGGCTACACCTTC.

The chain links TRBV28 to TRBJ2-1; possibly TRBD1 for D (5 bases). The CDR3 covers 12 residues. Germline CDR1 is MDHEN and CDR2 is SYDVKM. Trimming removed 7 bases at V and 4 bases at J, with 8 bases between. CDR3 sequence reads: CASTPGYNEQFF. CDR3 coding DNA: TGTGCCAGCACCCCAGGGTACAATGAGCAGTTCTTC.

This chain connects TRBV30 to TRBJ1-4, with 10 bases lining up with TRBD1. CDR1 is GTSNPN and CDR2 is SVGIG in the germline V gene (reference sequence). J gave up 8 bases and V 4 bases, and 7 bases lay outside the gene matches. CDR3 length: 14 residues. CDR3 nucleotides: TGTGCCTGGAACACCGGGACAGGGGTCGAAAAACTGTTTTTT. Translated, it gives CAWNTGTGVEKLFF.

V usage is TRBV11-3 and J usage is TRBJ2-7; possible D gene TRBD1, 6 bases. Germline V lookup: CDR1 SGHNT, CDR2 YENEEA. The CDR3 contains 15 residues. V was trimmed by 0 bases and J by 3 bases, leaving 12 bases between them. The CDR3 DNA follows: TGTGCCAGCAGCTTAGATTCAGGACAGAACTACGAGCAGTACTTC. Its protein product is CASSLDSGQNYEQYF.

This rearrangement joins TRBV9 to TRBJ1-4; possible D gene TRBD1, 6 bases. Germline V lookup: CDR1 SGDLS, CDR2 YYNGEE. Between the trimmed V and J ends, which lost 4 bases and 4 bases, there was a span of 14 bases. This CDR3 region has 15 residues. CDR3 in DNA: TGTGCCAGCAGCCCCTATACAGGGATTAATGAAAAACTGTTTTTT. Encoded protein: CASSPYTGINEKLFF.

CDR3 region: CATAGGAGDGDTQYF. In DNA, the CDR3 is TGTGCCACCGCAGGCGGTGCAGGGGATGGAGATACGCAGTATTTT. The chain combines TRBV10-3 with TRBJ2-3; TRBD1 is a possible D gene (6 bases). V gave up 10 bases and J gave up 5 bases, with 22 bases separating them. The CDR3 is made up of 15 amino acids. Germline V gene lookup returns CDR1 ENHRY and CDR2 SYGVKD.

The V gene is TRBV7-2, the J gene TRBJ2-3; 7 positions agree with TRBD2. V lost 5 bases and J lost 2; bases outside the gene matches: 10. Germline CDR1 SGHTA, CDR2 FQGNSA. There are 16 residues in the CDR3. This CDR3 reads CASSLLGRYVTDTQYF. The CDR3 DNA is TGTGCCAGCAGCCTTCTCGGGAGGTACGTCACAGATACGCAGTATTTT.

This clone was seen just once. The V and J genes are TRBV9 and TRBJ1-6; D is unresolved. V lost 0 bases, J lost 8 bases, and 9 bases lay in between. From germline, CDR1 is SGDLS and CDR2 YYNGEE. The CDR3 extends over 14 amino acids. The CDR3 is CASSVAREHSPLHF. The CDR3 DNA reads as TGTGCCAGCAGCGTAGCGAGGGAGCATTCACCCCTCCACTTT.

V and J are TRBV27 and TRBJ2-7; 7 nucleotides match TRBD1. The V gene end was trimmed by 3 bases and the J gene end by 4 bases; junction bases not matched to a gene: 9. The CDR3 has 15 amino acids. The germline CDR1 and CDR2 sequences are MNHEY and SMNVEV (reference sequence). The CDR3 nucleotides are TGTGCCAGCAGTTTTTCAACAGGGGTAGGGTACGAGCAGTACTTC. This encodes CASSFSTGVGYEQYF.

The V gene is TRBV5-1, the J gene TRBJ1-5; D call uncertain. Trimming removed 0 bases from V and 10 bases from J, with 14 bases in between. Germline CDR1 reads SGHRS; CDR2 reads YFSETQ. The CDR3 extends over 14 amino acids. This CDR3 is CASSLGPGDEPQHF. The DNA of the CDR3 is TGCGCCAGCAGCTTGGGTCCCGGGGATGAACCCCAGCATTTT. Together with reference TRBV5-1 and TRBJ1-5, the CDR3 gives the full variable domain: KAGVTQTPRYLIKTRGQQVTLSCSPISGHRSVSWYQQTPGQGLQFLFEYFSETQRNKGNFPGRFSGRQFSNSRSEMNVSTLELGDSALYLCASSLGPGDEPQHFGDGTRLSIL.

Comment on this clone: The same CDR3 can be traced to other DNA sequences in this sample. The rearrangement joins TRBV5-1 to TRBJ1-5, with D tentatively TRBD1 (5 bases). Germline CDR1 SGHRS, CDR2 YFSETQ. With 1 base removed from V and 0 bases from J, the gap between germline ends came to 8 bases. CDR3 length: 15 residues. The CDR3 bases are TGCGCCAGCAGCTTGACAGGATATAGCAATCAGCCCCAGCATTTT. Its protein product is CASSLTGYSNQPQHF.

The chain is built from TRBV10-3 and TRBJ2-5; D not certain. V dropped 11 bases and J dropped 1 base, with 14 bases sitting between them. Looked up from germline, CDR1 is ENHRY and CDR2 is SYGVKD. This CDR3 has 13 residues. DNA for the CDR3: TGTGCCTCCCCCCCACGAGTCCAAGAGACCCAGTACTTC. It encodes CASPPRVQETQYF.

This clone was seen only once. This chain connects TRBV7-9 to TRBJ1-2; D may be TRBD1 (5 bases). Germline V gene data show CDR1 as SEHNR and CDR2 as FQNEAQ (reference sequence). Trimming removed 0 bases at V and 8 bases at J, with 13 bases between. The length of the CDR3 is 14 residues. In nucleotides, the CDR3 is TGTGCCAGCAGCTTAGCAGTAGGGGCTGAGGGCTACACCTTC. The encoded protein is CASSLAVGAEGYTF.

The CDR3 here is CASSPGQGIQPQHF. CDR3 DNA sequence: TGTGCCAGCAGTCCGGGACAGGGAATTCAGCCCCAGCATTTT. The chain employs TRBV6-5 and TRBJ1-5, with 9 bases identical to TRBD1. Unmatched junction bases numbered 5, after V lost 5 bases and J lost 6 bases. The CDR3 is 14 amino acids. Germline loops: CDR1 MNHEY, CDR2 SVGAGI.

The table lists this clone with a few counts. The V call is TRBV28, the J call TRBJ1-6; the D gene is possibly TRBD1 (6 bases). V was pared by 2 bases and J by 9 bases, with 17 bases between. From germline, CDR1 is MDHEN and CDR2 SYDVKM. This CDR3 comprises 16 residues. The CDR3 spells CASSLHTGRRGSPLHF. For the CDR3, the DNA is TGTGCCAGCAGTTTACATACAGGGAGACGGGGTTCACCCCTCCACTTT.

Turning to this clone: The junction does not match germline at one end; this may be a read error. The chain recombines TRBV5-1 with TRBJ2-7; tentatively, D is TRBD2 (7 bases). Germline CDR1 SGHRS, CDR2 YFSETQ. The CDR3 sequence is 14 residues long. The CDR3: CASSGTIGGAEVDF. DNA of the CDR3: TGCGCCAGCAGCGGAACGATAGGGGGGGCCGAGGTGGACTTC.

In nucleotides, the CDR3 is TGTGCCAGCAGTTCATGGGCCCTGAACACCGGGGAGCTGTTTTTT. Translating gives CASSSWALNTGELFF. The chain recombines TRBV27 with TRBJ2-2; unclear D gene. The germline CDR1 and CDR2 sequences are MNHEY and SMNVEV (reference sequence). The V end lost 4 bases, the J end lost 1 base, and 10 bases lay between the germline ends. The CDR3 covers 15 residues.

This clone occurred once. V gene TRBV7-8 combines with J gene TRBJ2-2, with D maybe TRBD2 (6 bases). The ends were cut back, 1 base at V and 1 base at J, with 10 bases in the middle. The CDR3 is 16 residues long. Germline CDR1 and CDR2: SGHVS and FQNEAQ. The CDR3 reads CASSLVQGGNTGELFF. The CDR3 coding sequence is TGTGCCAGCAGCTTAGTCCAGGGAGGGAACACCGGGGAGCTGTTTTTT. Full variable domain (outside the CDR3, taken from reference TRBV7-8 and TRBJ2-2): GAGVSQSPRYKVAKRGQDVALRCDPISGHVSLFWYQQALGQGPEFLTYFQNEAQLDKSGLPSDRFFAERPEGSVSTLKIQRTQQEDSAVYLCASSLVQGGNTGELFFGEGSRLTVL.

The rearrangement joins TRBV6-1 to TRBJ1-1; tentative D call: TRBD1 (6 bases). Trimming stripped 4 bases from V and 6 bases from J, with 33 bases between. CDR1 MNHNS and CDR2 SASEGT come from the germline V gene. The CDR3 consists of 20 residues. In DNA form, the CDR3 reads TGTGCCAGCAGTGTCGCTGGCGGGTGGGGGCTAAGGGATGGTTCCTCTGAAGCTTTCTTT. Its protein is CASSVAGGWGLRDGSSEAFF.

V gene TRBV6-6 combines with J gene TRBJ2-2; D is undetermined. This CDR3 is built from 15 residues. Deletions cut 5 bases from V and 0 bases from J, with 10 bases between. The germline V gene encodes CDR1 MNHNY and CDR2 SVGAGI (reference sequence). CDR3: CASSPRLANTGELFF. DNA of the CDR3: TGTGCCAGCAGTCCGCGCCTCGCGAACACCGGGGAGCTGTTTTTT.

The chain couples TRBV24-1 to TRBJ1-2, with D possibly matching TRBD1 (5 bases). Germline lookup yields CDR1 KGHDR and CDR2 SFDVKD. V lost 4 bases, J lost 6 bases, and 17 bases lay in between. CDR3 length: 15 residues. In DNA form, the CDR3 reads TGTGCCACCAGTGAAACGCATGGGGCAGCCCATGGCTACACCTTC. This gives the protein CATSETHGAAHGYTF.

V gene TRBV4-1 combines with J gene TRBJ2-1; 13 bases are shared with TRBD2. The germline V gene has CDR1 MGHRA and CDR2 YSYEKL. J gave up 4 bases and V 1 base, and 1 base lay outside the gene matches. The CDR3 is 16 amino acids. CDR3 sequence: CASSQGLAGGYNEQFF. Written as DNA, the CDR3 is TGCGCCAGCAGCCAAGGACTAGCGGGGGGTTACAATGAGCAGTTCTTC.

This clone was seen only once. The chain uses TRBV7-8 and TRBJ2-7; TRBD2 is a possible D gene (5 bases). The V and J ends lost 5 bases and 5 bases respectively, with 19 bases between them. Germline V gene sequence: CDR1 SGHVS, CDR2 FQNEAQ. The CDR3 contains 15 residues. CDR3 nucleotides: TGTGCCAGCAGCCCCACGGGAAAGGGAACCCACGAGCAGTACTTC. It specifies CASSPTGKGTHEQYF.

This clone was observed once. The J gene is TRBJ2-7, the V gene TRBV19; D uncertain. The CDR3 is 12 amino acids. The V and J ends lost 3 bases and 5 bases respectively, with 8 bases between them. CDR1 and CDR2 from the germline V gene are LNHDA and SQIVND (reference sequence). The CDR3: CASSIGTNEQYF. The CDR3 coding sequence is TGTGCCAGTAGTATCGGAACTAACGAGCAGTACTTC.

CDR3 region: CASSLGDWNGGYTF. The CDR3 DNA sequence: TGTGCCAGCAGCTTAGGGGACTGGAACGGTGGCTACACCTTC. This chain links TRBV7-9 with TRBJ1-2; D possibly corresponds to TRBD1 (5 bases). V was trimmed by 1 base and J by 7 bases, leaving 13 bases between them. Germline V gene sequence: CDR1 SEHNR, CDR2 FQNEAQ (reference sequence). This CDR3 is 14 amino acids long.

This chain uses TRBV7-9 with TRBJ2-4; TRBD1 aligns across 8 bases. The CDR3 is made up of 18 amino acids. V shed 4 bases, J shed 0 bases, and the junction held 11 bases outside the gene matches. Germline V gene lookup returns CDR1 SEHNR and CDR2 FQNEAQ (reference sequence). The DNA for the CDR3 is TGTGCCAGCAGCTCCCCCGGGACAGGTGCACTAGCCAAAAACATTCAGTACTTC. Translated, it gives CASSSPGTGALAKNIQYF. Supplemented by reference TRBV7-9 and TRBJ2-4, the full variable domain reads DTGVSQNPRHKITKRGQNVTFRCDPISEHNRLYWYRQTLGQGPEFLTYFQNEAQLEKSRLLSDRFSAERPKGSFSTLEIQRTEQGDSAMYLCASSSPGTGALAKNIQYFGAGTRLSVL.

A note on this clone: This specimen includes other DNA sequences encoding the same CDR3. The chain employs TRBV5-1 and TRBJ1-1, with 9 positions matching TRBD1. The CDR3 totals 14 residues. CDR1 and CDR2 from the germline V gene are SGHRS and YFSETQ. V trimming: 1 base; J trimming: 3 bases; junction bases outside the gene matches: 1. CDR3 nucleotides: TGCGCCAGCAGCTTGAGACAGGGGGACACTGAAGCTTTCTTT. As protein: CASSLRQGDTEAFF.